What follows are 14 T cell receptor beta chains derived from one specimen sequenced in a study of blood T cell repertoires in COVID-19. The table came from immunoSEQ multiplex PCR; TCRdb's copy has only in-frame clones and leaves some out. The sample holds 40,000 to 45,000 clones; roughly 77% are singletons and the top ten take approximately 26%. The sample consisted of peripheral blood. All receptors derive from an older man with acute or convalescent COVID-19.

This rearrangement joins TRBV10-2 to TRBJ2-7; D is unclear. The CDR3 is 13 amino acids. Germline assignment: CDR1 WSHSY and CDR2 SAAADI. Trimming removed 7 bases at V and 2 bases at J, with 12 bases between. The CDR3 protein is CASTPGGTYEQYF. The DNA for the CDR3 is TGCGCCAGCACCCCCGGCGGAACCTACGAGCAGTACTTC.

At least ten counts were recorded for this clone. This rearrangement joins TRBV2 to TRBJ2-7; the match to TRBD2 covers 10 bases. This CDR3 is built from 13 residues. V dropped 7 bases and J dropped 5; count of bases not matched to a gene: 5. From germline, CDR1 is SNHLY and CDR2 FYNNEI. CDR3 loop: CASNQRGGDEQYF. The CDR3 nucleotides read TGTGCCAGCAATCAGCGGGGGGGCGACGAGCAGTACTTC.

CDR3 sequence: CASSSGQRLRETQYF. DNA of the CDR3: TGTGCCAGCAGCTCGGGACAGCGGTTACGGGAGACCCAGTACTTC. This sequence joins TRBV7-9 and TRBJ2-5; 7 bases are shared with TRBD1. The CDR3 covers 15 residues. The V segment lost 4 bases and the J segment 5 bases; nucleotides outside the gene matches: 10. Germline V gene sequence: CDR1 SEHNR, CDR2 FQNEAQ (reference sequence).

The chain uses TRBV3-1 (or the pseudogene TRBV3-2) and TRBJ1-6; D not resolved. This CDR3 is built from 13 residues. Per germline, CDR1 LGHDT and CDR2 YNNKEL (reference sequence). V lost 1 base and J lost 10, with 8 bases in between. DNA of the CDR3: TGTGCCAGCAGCCAAGGGCAACACTCACCCCTCCACTTT. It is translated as CASSQGQHSPLHF.

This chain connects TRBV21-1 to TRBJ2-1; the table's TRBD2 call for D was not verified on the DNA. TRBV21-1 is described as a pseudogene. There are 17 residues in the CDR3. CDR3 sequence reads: CASSKATGSGRWNEQFF. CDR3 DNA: TGTGCCAGCAGCAAAGCGACGGGAAGCGGGAGATGGAATGAGCAGTTCTTC.

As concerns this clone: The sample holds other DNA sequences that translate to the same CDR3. CDR3 DNA sequence: TGCGCCAGCAGCTTGGGACAGGGTAACACCGGGGAGCTGTTTTTT. Amino acid sequence: CASSLGQGNTGELFF. The V gene is TRBV5-1, the J gene TRBJ2-2; TRBD1 matches at 7 bases. The CDR3 contains 15 residues. Germline V gives CDR1 SGHRS, CDR2 YFSETQ. The trim removed 0 bases at V and 2 bases at J, leaving 1 base unmatched.

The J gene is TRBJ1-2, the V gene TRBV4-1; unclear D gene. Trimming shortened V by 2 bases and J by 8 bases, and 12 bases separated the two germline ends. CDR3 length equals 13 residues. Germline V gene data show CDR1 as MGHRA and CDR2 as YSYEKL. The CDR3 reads CASSQIGVSGYTF. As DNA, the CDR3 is TGCGCCAGCAGCCAAATCGGAGTCTCGGGCTACACCTTC.

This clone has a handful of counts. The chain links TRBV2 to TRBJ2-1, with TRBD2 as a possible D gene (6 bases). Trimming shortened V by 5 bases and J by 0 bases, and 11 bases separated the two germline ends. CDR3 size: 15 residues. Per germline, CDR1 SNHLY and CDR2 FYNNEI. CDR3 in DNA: TGTGCCAGCAGTCGTGAGGGAGGCTCCTACAATGAGCAGTTCTTC. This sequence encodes CASSREGGSYNEQFF.

This CDR3 reads CAWREVAGGPDTQYF. CDR3 DNA: TGTGCCTGGAGGGAGGTAGCGGGAGGGCCAGATACGCAGTATTTT. This chain connects TRBV30 to TRBJ2-3; TRBD2 matches 11 bases. V shed 3 bases and J 4 bases; nucleotides not matched to a gene: 6. Germline V gene lookup returns CDR1 GTSNPN and CDR2 SVGIG (reference sequence). The CDR3 sequence is 15 residues long.

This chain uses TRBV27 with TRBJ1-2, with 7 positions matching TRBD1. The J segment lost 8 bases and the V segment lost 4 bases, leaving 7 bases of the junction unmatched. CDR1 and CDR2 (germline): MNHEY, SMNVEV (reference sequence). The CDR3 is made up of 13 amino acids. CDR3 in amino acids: CASSSGTVLGYTF. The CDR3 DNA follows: TGTGCCAGCAGTTCCGGGACAGTGTTAGGCTACACCTTC.

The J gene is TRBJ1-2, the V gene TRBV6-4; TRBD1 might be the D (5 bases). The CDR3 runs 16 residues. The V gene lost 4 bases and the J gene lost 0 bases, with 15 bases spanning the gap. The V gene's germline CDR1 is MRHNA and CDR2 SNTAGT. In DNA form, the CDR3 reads TGTGCCAGCAGTGTTAGTCTTCCGGACACTAACTATGGCTACACCTTC. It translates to CASSVSLPDTNYGYTF.

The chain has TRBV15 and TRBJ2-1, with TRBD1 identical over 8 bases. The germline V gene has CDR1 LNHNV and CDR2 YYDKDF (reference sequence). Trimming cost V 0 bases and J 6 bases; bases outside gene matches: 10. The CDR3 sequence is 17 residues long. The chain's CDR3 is CATSRDLSGGGGNEQFF. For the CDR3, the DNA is TGTGCCACCAGCAGAGACCTGTCAGGGGGCGGTGGCAATGAGCAGTTCTTC. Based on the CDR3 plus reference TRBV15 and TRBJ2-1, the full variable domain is DAMVIQNPRYQVTQFGKPVTLSCSQTLNHNVMYWYQQKSSQAPKLLFHYYDKDFNNEADTPDNFQSRRPNTSFCFLDIRSPGLGDTAMYLCATSRDLSGGGGNEQFFGPGTRLTVL.

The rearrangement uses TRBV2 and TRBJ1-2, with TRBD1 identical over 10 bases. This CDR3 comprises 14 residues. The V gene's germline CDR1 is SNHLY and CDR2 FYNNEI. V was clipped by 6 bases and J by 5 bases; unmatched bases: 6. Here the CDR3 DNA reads TGTGCCAGCAGGGGGACAGGGGACACATATGGCTACACCTTC. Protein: CASRGTGDTYGYTF. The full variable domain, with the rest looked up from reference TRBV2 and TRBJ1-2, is EPEVTQTPSHQVTQMGQEVILRCVPISNHLYFYWYRQILGQKVEFLVSFYNNEISEKSEIFDDQFSVERPDGSNFTLKIRSTKLEDSAMYFCASRGTGDTYGYTFGSGTRLTVV.

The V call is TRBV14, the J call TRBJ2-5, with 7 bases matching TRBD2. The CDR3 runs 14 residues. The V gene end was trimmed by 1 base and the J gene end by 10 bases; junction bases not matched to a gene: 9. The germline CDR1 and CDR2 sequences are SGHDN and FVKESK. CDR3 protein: CASSQGEGKLSQYF. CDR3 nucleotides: TGTGCCAGCAGCCAAGGGGAGGGCAAGTTGAGCCAGTACTTC.